This T cell receptor (beta chain) was found in a study of CD8 T cells in ankylosing spondylitis. Trimming took 3 bases from V and 4 from J, leaving 6 bases between them. Germline V gene lookup returns CDR1 ENHRY and CDR2 SYGVKD. The CDR3 spans 13 residues. MiXCR, applied by TCRdb to the 5' RACE reads, yields one record per CDR3 protein. The sample contains more than 500,000 distinct CDR3 sequences, about 5.7% of which appear only once. This clonotype was seen ten or more times. The target antigen is unknown. Study-wide results and limits: Disease-linked clones were CD8+ and relatively rare in peripheral blood. A motif of 8 or 9 highly homologous TCR beta variants was seen as apparently characteristic of ankylosing spondylitis blood. The authors reported significant enrichment of disease-linked clones in matched ankylosing spondylitis synovial fluid. Some motif variants had been reported before (in reactive arthritis synovial fluid and blood).

This TCR came from a male donor with ankylosing spondylitis. The sequencing input was blood, either unsorted or a sorted T cell fraction (not recorded which). The chain links TRBV10-3 to TRBJ1-4, with D perhaps matching TRBD1 (6 bases). The CDR3, as DNA: TGTGCCATCAGTGAAGGGGGTAATGAAAAACTGTTTTTT. As protein: CAISEGGNEKLFF.